This passage covers 14 T cell receptor beta chains from one sample sequenced in a study of spatial heterogeneity in lung cancer (dated by TCRdb to about 2019). Beyond this particular receptor, the publication reports: The tumor nonsynonymous mutation count correlated with the number of expanded intratumoral alpha and beta TCRs.

Their antigen targets remain unknown. This sample's time point label indicates: sample taken at primary tumor resection. The library was prepared using 5' RACE. Sequencing was performed on a NextSeq 500. TCRdb applied fastp at Q25 and MiXCR to the public reads, then kept only in-frame beta chains. Entries that share a CDR3 protein sequence are merged under the most common genes and DNA. This sample comprises 15,000 or so distinct CDR3 sequences, over 3.5% of them detected only once. Around 18% of the sample lies in the top ten. The source was lung tumor tissue, collected at surgery. The receptor set was obtained from a female donor with early-stage non-small cell lung cancer.

This clonotype was picked up many times. This beta chain turned up in a library designed for alpha chains; as an off-target read, its abundance says little. The genes are TRBV18 and TRBJ2-7, with D possibly being TRBD1 (5 bases). In germline, CDR1 is KGHSH, CDR2 LQKENI. The CDR3 is made up of 13 amino acids. V lost 3 bases, J lost 3 bases, and 9 bases lay in between. CDR3 nucleotides: TGTGCCAGCTCACCCAAAAGGGGCTACGAGCAGTACTTC. Protein sequence: CASSPKRGYEQYF.

This clonotype is medium-sized in the sample. Since the library was made to target alpha chains, this beta chain is a stray read and its abundance is not meaningful. The CDR3 DNA reads TGTGCCAGCTCACCTGCCGCTAATTCACCCCTCCACTTT. Its protein is CASSPAANSPLHF. The rearrangement links TRBV18 to TRBJ1-6; no reliable D call. The CDR3 consists of 13 residues. The V end lost 3 bases, the J end lost 6 bases, and 6 bases lay between the germline ends. Per germline, CDR1 KGHSH and CDR2 LQKENI.

This clonotype is categorized as medium-sized. For a library built for alpha chains, this beta chain is a stray read; little rests on its size. The rearrangement links TRBV6-5 to TRBJ1-2; possible D gene TRBD1, 6 bases. The V and J ends lost 8 bases and 4 bases respectively, with 17 bases between them. From germline, CDR1 is MNHEY and CDR2 SVGAGI. The CDR3 loop spans 14 amino acids. CDR3 bases: TGTGCCAGCCGGATTCCAGGGGTAGCCTATGGCTACACCTTC. Its protein is CASRIPGVAYGYTF.

This clonotype ranks as large (0.1 to 1%). The size of this beta chain means little, since it is a stray read in a library made for alpha chains. The CDR3 DNA reads as TGTGCCAGCAGCTTGGTGGGCTACACCTTC. Protein sequence: CASSLVGYTF. The chain uses TRBV5-8 and TRBJ1-2; unclear D gene. V dropped 0 bases and J dropped 8 bases, with 2 bases sitting between them. This CDR3 spans 10 amino acids. The germline CDR1 and CDR2 sequences are SGHTS and YDEGEE.

This clonotype was picked up many times. This beta chain is an off-target read within a library intended for alpha chains, so its frequency means little. The V call is TRBV10-3, the J call TRBJ2-7; TRBD1 matches 7 bases. J gave up 6 bases and V 8 bases, and 13 bases lay outside the gene matches. Germline V gene lookup returns CDR1 ENHRY and CDR2 SYGVKD. The CDR3 loop spans 14 amino acids. CDR3 sequence (DNA): TGTGCCATCCTACGGGACAGCCACTCAGGCGAGCAGTACTTC. Translation gives CAILRDSHSGEQYF.

This clonotype was recorded many times. This beta chain is a stray sequence in a library constructed for alpha chains; its clone size is not meaningful. V and J are TRBV4-1 and TRBJ2-6, with 8 nucleotides matching TRBD1. The CDR3 runs 17 residues. V lost 4 bases, J lost 0 bases, and 5 bases stayed unmatched. Germline lookup yields CDR1 MGHRA and CDR2 YSYEKL. The CDR3 here is CASSLDRAYSGANVLTF. CDR3 bases: TGCGCCAGCAGCCTGGACAGGGCCTACTCTGGGGCCAACGTCCTGACTTTC.

This clonotype was counted ten times or more. This beta chain is a stray sequence in a library constructed for alpha chains; its clone size is not meaningful. For the CDR3, the DNA is TGTGCCAGCAGTTACTCCCTGGTCGAAGAGACCCAGTACTTC. Its translation is CASSYSLVEETQYF. This rearrangement joins TRBV6-6 to TRBJ2-5; no clear D. The germline gives CDR1 MNHNY, CDR2 SVGAGI (reference sequence). The V end lost 0 bases, the J end lost 3 bases, and 8 bases lay between the germline ends. The CDR3 covers 14 residues.

In its sample, this clonotype is medium-sized (0.01 to 0.1%). This beta chain came through as a stray read in a library set up for alpha chains, and its size says little. The chain combines TRBV18 with TRBJ1-1; D ambiguous. The V end was cut by 5 bases, the J end by 1 base, with 8 bases between. Per the germline V gene, CDR1 is KGHSH and CDR2 is LQKENI. The CDR3 has 13 amino acids. CDR3 region: CASSDGPNTEAFF. The DNA for the CDR3 is TGTGCCAGCTCAGACGGCCCGAACACTGAAGCTTTCTTT.

This clonotype was seen at least ten times. This beta chain is a stray read from a library made for alpha chains; its abundance is not meaningful. This chain joins TRBV7-2 and TRBJ2-1; 10 positions agree with TRBD2. The V segment lost 5 bases and the J segment 3 bases; nucleotides outside the gene matches: 16. Germline V gives CDR1 SGHTA, CDR2 FQGNSA. The length of the CDR3 is 19 residues. The CDR3 nucleotides read TGTGCCAGCAGCCCACGCCTAGCGGGGGCCCCTTTAATCTACAATGAGCAGTTCTTC. Residues: CASSPRLAGAPLIYNEQFF.

Turning to this clonotype: Found in a library prepared for alpha chains, this beta chain is an off-target read, and its abundance has little meaning. The V call is TRBV11-2, the J call TRBJ2-3; TRBD2 matches 8 bases. CDR1 and CDR2 (germline): SGHAT, FQNNGV. The CDR3 extends over 14 amino acids. The ends lost 6 bases at V and 5 bases at J; junction bases unmatched: 7. CDR3 amino acids: CASRAGTRRDTQYF. The CDR3 DNA sequence: TGTGCCAGCAGAGCCGGGACTAGAAGAGATACGCAGTATTTT.

This clonotype was observed many times. This beta chain represents an off-target read in a library built for alpha chains; its size is of limited meaning. The genes are TRBV5-5 and TRBJ2-5; TRBD1 agrees at 9 bases. Germline CDR1 SGHKS, CDR2 YYEKEE (reference sequence). This CDR3 region has 16 residues. The ends lost 4 bases at V and 1 base at J; junction bases unmatched: 8. For the CDR3, the DNA is TGTGCCAGCAGCCCGGACAGGGGAAGTGTCCAAGAGACCCAGTACTTC. It specifies CASSPDRGSVQETQYF.

There are many counts of this clonotype. This beta chain is a stray read from a library made for alpha chains; its abundance is not meaningful. CDR3 bases: TGTGCCAGCAGCCCCTCCCGGGACGGACTGAATGAAAAACTGTTTTTT. It specifies CASSPSRDGLNEKLFF. The V call is TRBV13, the J call TRBJ1-4; tentatively, D is TRBD1 (5 bases). CDR3 size: 16 residues. V lost 5 bases and J lost 5, with 18 bases in between. Germline-derived CDR1 and CDR2 are PRHDT and FYEKMQ (reference sequence).

This clonotype was seen many times. The size of this beta chain means little, since it is a stray read in a library made for alpha chains. The V gene is TRBV18, the J gene TRBJ2-5; TRBD1 might be the D (6 bases). V lost 4 bases and J lost 3, with 6 bases in between. The CDR3 loop spans 12 amino acids. Germline V gene sequence: CDR1 KGHSH, CDR2 LQKENI. CDR3 bases: TGTGCCAGCTCACAGGGGGAAGAGACCCAGTACTTC. Amino acid sequence: CASSQGEETQYF.

This clonotype was observed many times. Because the library targeted alpha chains, this beta chain is an off-target read whose size means little. The chain employs TRBV6-1 and TRBJ2-7; unclear D gene. Germline CDR1 is MNHNS and CDR2 is SASEGT. The CDR3 is 11 residues long. V gave up 5 bases and J gave up 6 bases, with 8 bases separating them. The CDR3 sequence is CASSRPGEQYF. The DNA for the CDR3 is TGTGCCAGCAGTCGGCCCGGCGAGCAGTACTTC.